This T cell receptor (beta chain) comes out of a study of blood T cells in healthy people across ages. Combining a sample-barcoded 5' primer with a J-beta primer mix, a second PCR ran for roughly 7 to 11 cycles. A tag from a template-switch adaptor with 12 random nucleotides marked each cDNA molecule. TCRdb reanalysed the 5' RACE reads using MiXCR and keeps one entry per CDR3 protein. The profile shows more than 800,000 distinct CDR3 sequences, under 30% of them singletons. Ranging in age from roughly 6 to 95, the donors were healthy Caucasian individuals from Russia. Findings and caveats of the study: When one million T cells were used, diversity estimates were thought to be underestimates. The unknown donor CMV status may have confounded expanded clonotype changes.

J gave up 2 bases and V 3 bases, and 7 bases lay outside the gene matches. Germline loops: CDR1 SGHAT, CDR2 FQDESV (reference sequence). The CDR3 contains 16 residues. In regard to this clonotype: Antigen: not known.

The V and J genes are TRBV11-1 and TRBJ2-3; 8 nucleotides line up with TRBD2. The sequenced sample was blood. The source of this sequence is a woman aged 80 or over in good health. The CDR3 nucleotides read TGTGCCAGCAGCTTTCTGGCGGGGGGTTTCACAGATACGCAGTATTTT. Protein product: CASSFLAGGFTDTQYF.